The 4 T cell receptor beta chains below all came from one sample that was sequenced in a study of regulatory T cells in long-lasting Graves disease. According to the study, TCR beta libraries were built with iRepertoire HTBI primers and CDR3-region Arm-PCR. TCRdb used MiXCR to reprocess the multiplex PCR reads, holding one entry per CDR3 protein. The sample lists about 460,000 distinct CDR3 sequences, about 15% occurring once. Documented time point: newly diagnosed GD, antithyroid drugs for less than 3 months. The TCR library was prepared using RNA isolated from PBMCs. This sample was also put to use in a study of T cells in Graves' hyperthyroidism and ophthalmopathy.

The sample in question was peripheral blood mononuclear cells (PBMCs), obtained at new diagnosis, from a patient treated with antithyroid drugs. These receptors were taken from a woman aged 50 to 65 with Graves disease.

This clonotype was counted at least ten times. The CDR3 coding sequence is TGTGCCAGCAGCCCCTCCCCCGGGCTAGCGGGACAAGAGACCCAGTACTTC. Encoded protein: CASSPSPGLAGQETQYF. The chain joins TRBV28 to TRBJ2-5; 9 bases are shared with TRBD2. There are 17 residues in the CDR3. CDR1 is MDHEN and CDR2 is SYDVKM in the germline V gene. The V and J ends lost 6 bases and 2 bases, in that order; junction bases with no gene match: 13.

In the case of this clonotype: Possible read error: a much larger clone is one base away. The chain has TRBV5-5 and TRBJ2-5; D unclear. Trimming left V 5 bases short and J 0 bases short, with 14 bases between. CDR1 is SGHKS, CDR2 YYEKEE, per germline (reference sequence). The CDR3 is made up of 15 amino acids. The CDR3 sequence: CASSHVRSYQETQYF. CDR3 DNA sequence: TGTGCCAGCAGTCACGTGAGAAGTTACCAAGAGACCCAGTACTTC.

On this clonotype: No conserved phenylalanine or tryptophan is present at the end of the CDR3, so a read error is the likely explanation. CDR3 sequence reads: CASHPTGFSYEQYL. The CDR3 nucleotides read TGTGCCAGTCACCCGACAGGCTTCTCCTACGAGCAGTACCTC. The rearrangement joins TRBV6-2 or TRBV6-3 to TRBJ2-7; the D gene is possibly TRBD1 (6 bases). CDR1 is MNHEY and CDR2 is SVGEGT in the germline V gene. V lost 9 bases, J lost 0 bases, and 15 bases lay in between. The CDR3 extends over 14 amino acids.

In this sample, this clonotype turned up many times. V gene TRBV12-3 or TRBV12-4 combines with J gene TRBJ1-5; TRBD1 aligns across 7 bases. J gave up 4 bases and V 2 bases, and 2 bases lay outside the gene matches. The CDR3 contains 14 residues. The CDR3 DNA is TGTGCCAGCAGTTTAACAGGGGCTAATCAGCCCCAGCATTTT. It specifies CASSLTGANQPQHF.